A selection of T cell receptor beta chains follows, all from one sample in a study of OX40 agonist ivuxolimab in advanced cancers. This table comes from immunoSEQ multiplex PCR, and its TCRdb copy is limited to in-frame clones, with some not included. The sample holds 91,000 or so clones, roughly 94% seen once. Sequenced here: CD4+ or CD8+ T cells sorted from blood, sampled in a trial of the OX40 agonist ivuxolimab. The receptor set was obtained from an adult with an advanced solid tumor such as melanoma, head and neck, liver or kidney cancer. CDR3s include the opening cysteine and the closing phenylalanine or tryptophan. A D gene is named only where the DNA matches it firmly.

CDR3 protein: CASSLLWDSPYEQYF; CDR3 DNA: TGTGCCAGCAGTTTATTATGGGACAGCCCCTACGAGCAGTACTTC; J gene: TRBJ2-7; V gene: TRBV27; D gene: TRBD1
CDR3 protein: CASSQEGRGLGGNEQFF; CDR3 DNA: TGCGCCAGCAGCCAAGAGGGCAGGGGGTTGGGGGGCAATGAGCAGTTCTTC; J gene: TRBJ2-1; V gene: TRBV4-3; D gene: .
CDR3 protein: CASSESGLDTGELFF; CDR3 DNA: TGTGCCAGCAGTGAGTCTGGGCTGGACACCGGGGAGCTGTTTTTT; J gene: TRBJ2-2; V gene: TRBV2; D gene: .
CDR3 protein: CASSRVGFYGYTF; CDR3 DNA: TGTGCCAGTAGTCGCGTGGGATTTTATGGCTACACCTTC; J gene: TRBJ1-2; V gene: TRBV19; D gene: .
CDR3 protein: CASSPHSATEAFF; CDR3 DNA: TGTGCCAGTAGTCCTCATTCGGCCACTGAAGCTTTCTTT; J gene: TRBJ1-1; V gene: TRBV19; D gene: .
CDR3 protein: CASSLGGGLGQPQHF; CDR3 DNA: TGTGCCAGCAGCTTAGGAGGGGGCCTCGGTCAGCCCCAGCATTTT; J gene: TRBJ1-5; V gene: TRBV11-2; D gene: TRBD1
CDR3 protein: CASTPDRQRYGYTF; CDR3 DNA: TGTGCCAGCACCCCGGACAGGCAACGCTATGGCTACACCTTC; J gene: TRBJ1-2; V gene: TRBV6-5; D gene: TRBD1
CDR3 protein: CASSYSRGGEQYF; CDR3 DNA: TGTGCCAGCAGTTACTCGAGAGGGGGTGAGCAGTACTTC; J gene: TRBJ2-7; V gene: TRBV6-6; D gene: .
CDR3 protein: CASSMYRDTDTQYF; CDR3 DNA: TGTGCCAGTAGTATGTACAGGGACACAGATACGCAGTATTTT; J gene: TRBJ2-3; V gene: TRBV19; D gene: .
CDR3 protein: CAISETDRGGSNQPQHF; CDR3 DNA: TGTGCCATCAGTGAAACGGACAGGGGGGGTAGCAATCAGCCCCAGCATTTT; J gene: TRBJ1-5; V gene: TRBV10-3; D gene: TRBD1